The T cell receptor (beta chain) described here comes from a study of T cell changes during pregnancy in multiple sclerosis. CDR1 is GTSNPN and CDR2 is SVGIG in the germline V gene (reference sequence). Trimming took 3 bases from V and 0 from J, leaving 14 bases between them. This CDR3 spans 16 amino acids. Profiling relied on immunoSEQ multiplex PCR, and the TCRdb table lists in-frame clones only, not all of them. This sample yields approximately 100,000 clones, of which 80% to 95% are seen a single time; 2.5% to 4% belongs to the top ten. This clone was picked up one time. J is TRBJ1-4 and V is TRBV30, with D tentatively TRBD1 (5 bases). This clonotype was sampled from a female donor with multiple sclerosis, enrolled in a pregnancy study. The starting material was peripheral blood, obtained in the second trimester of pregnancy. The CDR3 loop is CAWSVTTGSTNEKLFF. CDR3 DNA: TGTGCCTGGAGCGTAACTACAGGATCAACTAATGAAAAACTGTTTTTT.